The text below deals with one T cell receptor beta chain. Its antigen is as yet unknown. Trimming left V 4 bases short and J 4 bases short, with 8 bases between. CDR1 and CDR2 from the germline V gene are LNHDA and SQIVND (reference sequence). This CDR3 contains 13 residues. This specimen comes from a study of shared clonotypes between healthy human individuals. General observations from the study: Generally, naive subsets came out with larger estimated richness than memory subsets. Shared clonotypes: approximately 5.3% naive CD4, about 3.3% naive CD8, around 2.4% memory CD4, roughly 0.4% memory CD8.

Produced via immunoSEQ multiplex PCR; TCRdb's table is partial and in-frame only. The sample has 2 million to 2.5 million clones, roughly 95% seen once. All participating donors were Caucasian adults from Nashville, Tennessee. The CD4+ fraction was divided into a CD45RA+ naive subset and a CD45RA-negative memory subset. This TCR derives from a young man in good health. The gene calls are TRBV19 and TRBJ1-3, with a possible D match to TRBD1 (5 bases). Sequenced sample: naive CD4+ T cells sorted from blood. Subset in this sample: CD45RA+ positively selected. The CDR3, as DNA: TGTGCCAGTAGTACTCAGGGAGGAAACACCATATATTTT. This sequence encodes CASSTQGGNTIYF.